Listed here are 20 T cell receptor beta chains from one sample, sequenced in a study of follicular helper T cells after annual influenza vaccination. Clones were sequenced by immunoSEQ multiplex PCR, and TCRdb holds only the in-frame ones, with some missing. The repertoire consists of some 9,300 clones, with roughly 80% occurring once and the leading ten covering just over 0.45%. As to time point: 2015-2016 season, 7 days after influenza vaccination. Sample: CXCR5+ CD38- circulating T follicular helper cells from blood, taken 7 days after influenza vaccination. Subset noted: circulating Tfh, non-naive CD4+CXCR5+PD-1+ (ICOS+CD38+ or ICOS-CD38-). The receptor set was obtained from an adult who received the influenza vaccine.

V and J are TRBV7-9 and TRBJ1-2; D is possibly TRBD1 (6 bases). CDR3 size: 16 residues. Germline V gene data show CDR1 as SEHNR and CDR2 as FQNEAQ (reference sequence). V lost 5 bases to trimming and J lost 4 bases, with 20 bases between them. Written as DNA, the CDR3 is TGTGCCAGCAGCGCCAGAGCTTGGACAGAGATCTATGGCTACACCTTC. Amino acid sequence: CASSARAWTEIYGYTF.

This clone was counted once. The chain recombines TRBV15 with TRBJ2-1; D may correspond to TRBD1 or TRBD2 (6 bases each). The ends were cut back, 1 base at V and 10 bases at J, with 14 bases in the middle. The germline gives CDR1 LNHNV, CDR2 YYDKDF (reference sequence). The CDR3 sequence is 14 residues long. The CDR3: CATSRGGAVREQFF. CDR3 nucleotides: TGTGCCACCAGCAGAGGGGGGGCGGTACGGGAGCAGTTCTTC.

The rearrangement links TRBV29-1 to TRBJ1-2, with 8 bases fitting TRBD1. The CDR3 spans 15 residues. Germline CDR1 reads SQVTM; CDR2 reads ANQGSEA. V shed 6 bases and J 4 bases; nucleotides not matched to a gene: 13. In DNA, the CDR3 is TGCAGCGTGAGAACCACGGGACAGGCGGGCTATGGCTACACCTTC. This gives the protein CSVRTTGQAGYGYTF.

The rearrangement links TRBV11-3 to TRBJ2-2, with 9 bases matching TRBD2. In germline, CDR1 is SGHNT, CDR2 YENEEA. This CDR3 has 16 amino acids. J was trimmed by 5 bases and V by 5 bases; bases with no gene match: 9. The CDR3 sequence is CASSAGGPGGTGELFF. The CDR3 region has the DNA TGTGCCAGCAGCGCGGGGGGGCCGGGGGGGACCGGGGAGCTGTTTTTT.

This clone was seen only once. The rearrangement links TRBV19 to TRBJ1-5; 8 bases are a match to TRBD1. Germline V gene data show CDR1 as LNHDA and CDR2 as SQIVND (reference sequence). The V gene end was trimmed by 7 bases and the J gene end by 2 bases; junction bases not matched to a gene: 4. This CDR3 contains 14 residues. This CDR3 is CASTPGGGNQPQHF. As DNA, the CDR3 is TGTGCCAGTACTCCAGGGGGCGGCAATCAGCCCCAGCATTTT.

This rearrangement joins TRBV5-1 to TRBJ1-1, with a possible D match to TRBD1 (6 bases). V lost 4 bases, J lost 10 bases, and 20 bases lay in between. The CDR3 loop spans 14 amino acids. Germline V CDR1 and CDR2: SGHRS, YFSETQ. The CDR3 sequence: CASSIKVDSPGAFF. CDR3 coding DNA: TGCGCCAGCAGCATAAAAGTGGACAGTCCGGGAGCTTTCTTT.

The rearrangement uses TRBV7-9 and TRBJ1-1; D possibly corresponds to TRBD1 (5 bases). Trimming pared 5 bases from V and 0 bases from J, leaving 10 bases between. The CDR3 totals 14 residues. CDR1 is SEHNR, CDR2 FQNEAQ, per germline (reference sequence). CDR3 DNA: TGTGCCAGCAGCCGACAGAAAATGAACACTGAAGCTTTCTTT. Amino acids: CASSRQKMNTEAFF.

This clone showed up just a few times. The V gene is TRBV5-4, the J gene TRBJ1-6; D gene uncertain. The CDR3 sequence is 14 residues long. V lost 6 bases to trimming and J lost 7 bases, with 14 bases between them. Germline CDR1 is SGHNT and CDR2 is YYREEE (reference sequence). The CDR3 here is CASTPEGGNSPLHF. The CDR3 DNA sequence: TGTGCCAGCACCCCCGAGGGCGGGAATTCACCCCTCCACTTT.

This clone was recorded a few times. V is TRBV5-1 and J is TRBJ2-3, with a possible D match to TRBD2 (6 bases). The CDR3 runs 15 residues. Germline values: CDR1 SGHRS, CDR2 YFSETQ. V was cut by 0 bases and J by 2 bases, with 10 bases left in between. The CDR3 reads CASSLGAGSTDTQYF. DNA of the CDR3: TGCGCCAGCAGCTTGGGAGCGGGTTCCACAGATACGCAGTATTTT.

The rearrangement links TRBV27 to TRBJ2-7; TRBD1 is a possible D gene (6 bases). This CDR3 comprises 14 residues. Deletions cut 2 bases from V and 4 bases from J, with 12 bases between. The germline V gene encodes CDR1 MNHEY and CDR2 SMNVEV (reference sequence). CDR3: CASSLIGGKYEQYF. CDR3 sequence (DNA): TGTGCCAGCAGTTTAATAGGGGGTAAATACGAGCAGTACTTC.

The chain uses TRBV6-1 and TRBJ2-3, with 8 bases lining up with TRBD1. V lost 5 bases, J lost 3 bases, and 7 bases stayed unmatched. This CDR3 comprises 15 residues. The germline CDR1 and CDR2 sequences are MNHNS and SASEGT. The CDR3 here is CASSSRTGMTDTQYF. The CDR3 DNA reads TGTGCCAGCAGTTCTCGGACAGGGATGACAGATACGCAGTATTTT.

The count of this clone is one. The V call is TRBV10-3, the J call TRBJ1-1, with TRBD1 matching 7 bases. The germline V gene has CDR1 ENHRY and CDR2 SYGVKD. V lost 7 bases and J lost 0; bases outside the gene matches: 5. The CDR3 contains 14 residues. CDR3 coding DNA: TGTGCCATCACCCCGACAGGGATGAACACTGAAGCTTTCTTT. As protein: CAITPTGMNTEAFF.

The genes are TRBV29-1 and TRBJ1-2, with D uncertain. V lost 6 bases and J 6 bases, leaving 20 bases between the germline ends. The CDR3 runs 14 residues. Per germline, CDR1 SQVTM and CDR2 ANQGSEA. CDR3 loop: CSVTRTLNSDGYTF. The CDR3 DNA reads TGCAGCGTAACCCGTACCCTGAACTCGGATGGCTACACCTTC.

The chain links TRBV5-1 to TRBJ1-1, with D uncertain. The germline V gene encodes CDR1 SGHRS and CDR2 YFSETQ. Between the trimmed V and J ends, which lost 0 bases and 1 base, there was a span of 4 bases. The CDR3 is 13 residues long. CDR3 DNA: TGCGCCAGCAGCTTGGACCAGAACACTGAAGCTTTCTTT. Translating gives CASSLDQNTEAFF.

This clone showed up just once. A junction boundary mismatches the germline segment, possibly from a read error. This specimen includes other DNA sequences encoding the same CDR3. The CDR3 region has the DNA TGTGCTAGCTCACCGACTAGCGGGGTCTACAATGAGCAGTTCTTC. As protein: CASSPTSGVYNEQFF. The rearrangement uses TRBV18 and TRBJ2-1; 11 positions match TRBD2. The CDR3 sequence is 15 residues long. Germline lookup yields CDR1 KGHSH and CDR2 LQKENI.

The genes are TRBV6-4 and TRBJ1-2; D perhaps matches TRBD1 (6 bases). The V gene's germline CDR1 is MRHNA and CDR2 SNTAGT. There are 14 residues in the CDR3. Trimming removed 6 bases from V and 8 bases from J, with 19 bases in between. The CDR3, as DNA: TGTGCCAGCAGCCAATCCCAGGGGAGAGGCGGCTACACCTTC. Encoded protein: CASSQSQGRGGYTF.

This chain joins TRBV28 and TRBJ2-6, with a tentative D call TRBD1 (5 bases). Germline loops: CDR1 MDHEN, CDR2 SYDVKM. The ends were cut back, 6 bases at V and 0 bases at J, with 12 bases in the middle. The length of the CDR3 is 16 residues. CDR3 residues: CASSSPGISGANVLTF. The CDR3 DNA reads as TGTGCCAGCAGCTCGCCAGGGATCTCTGGGGCCAACGTCCTGACTTTC.

The count of this clone is one. This chain joins TRBV6-1 and TRBJ1-5; no firm D call. The V end lost 3 bases, the J end lost 3 bases, and 6 bases lay between the germline ends. Germline V gene lookup returns CDR1 MNHNS and CDR2 SASEGT. The CDR3 has 13 amino acids. The CDR3 DNA is TGTGCCAGCAGTGAGGGCCTCAATCAGCCCCAGCATTTT. Translation gives CASSEGLNQPQHF.

The rearrangement uses TRBV6-5 and TRBJ2-5, with D possibly TRBD2 on 6 matching bases. This CDR3 contains 13 residues. With 5 bases removed from V and 2 bases from J, the gap between germline ends came to 9 bases. The V gene's germline CDR1 is MNHEY and CDR2 SVGAGI. The CDR3 spells CASSGTLQETQYF. CDR3 bases: TGTGCCAGCAGTGGGACTTTGCAAGAGACCCAGTACTTC.

The rearrangement links TRBV6-5 to TRBJ1-3; TRBD1 is a possible D gene (5 bases). Per germline, CDR1 MNHEY and CDR2 SVGAGI. CDR3 size: 13 residues. Trimming cost V 6 bases and J 3 bases, with 9 bases left between them. The CDR3 region has the DNA TGTGCCAGCAGGGAGACAGTTGGAAACACCATATATTTT. It translates to CASRETVGNTIYF.